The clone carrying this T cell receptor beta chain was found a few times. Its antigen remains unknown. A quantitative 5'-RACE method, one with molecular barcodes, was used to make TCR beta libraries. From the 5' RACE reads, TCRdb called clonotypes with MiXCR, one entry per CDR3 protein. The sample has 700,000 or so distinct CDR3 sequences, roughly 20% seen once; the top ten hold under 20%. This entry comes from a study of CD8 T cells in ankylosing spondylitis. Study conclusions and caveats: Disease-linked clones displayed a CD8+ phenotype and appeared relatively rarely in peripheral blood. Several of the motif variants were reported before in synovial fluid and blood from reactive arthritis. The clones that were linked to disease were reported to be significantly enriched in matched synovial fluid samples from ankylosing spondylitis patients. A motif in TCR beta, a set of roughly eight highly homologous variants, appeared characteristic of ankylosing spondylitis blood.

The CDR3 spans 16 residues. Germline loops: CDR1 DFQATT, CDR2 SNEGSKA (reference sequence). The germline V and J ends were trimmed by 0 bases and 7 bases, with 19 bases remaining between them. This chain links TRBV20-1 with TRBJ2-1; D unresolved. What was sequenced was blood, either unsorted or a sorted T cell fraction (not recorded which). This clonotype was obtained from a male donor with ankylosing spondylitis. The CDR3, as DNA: TGCAGTGCTAGAGATCTTTTTGCGGCCGAACCTAATGAGCAGTTCTTC. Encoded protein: CSARDLFAAEPNEQFF.